These 3 T cell receptor beta chains were sequenced from one sample in a study of blood T cell repertoires in COVID-19. Clones were read by immunoSEQ multiplex PCR, and TCRdb kept only the in-frame ones, dropping some. The sample comprises 250,000 to 300,000 clones, roughly 88% of which are singletons, and 9.5% to 12% rests with the top ten. Sequences were obtained from peripheral blood. These TCRs come from a woman between 70 and 85 years old with acute or convalescent COVID-19.

This rearrangement joins TRBV4-1 to TRBJ2-4; TRBD1 is a possible D gene (6 bases). Trimming left V 1 base short and J 5 bases short, with 21 bases between. This CDR3 contains 18 residues. From germline, CDR1 is MGHRA and CDR2 YSYEKL. For the CDR3, the DNA is TGCGCCAGCAGCCAAGGGAACGCCAGGGCCCGGACAGAAAACATTCAGTACTTC. It specifies CASSQGNARARTENIQYF.

V is TRBV6-2 or TRBV6-3 and J is TRBJ2-3, with TRBD2 as a possible D gene (5 bases). In germline, CDR1 is MNHEY, CDR2 SVGEGT. V was pared by 4 bases and J by 3 bases, with 11 bases between. The CDR3 runs 14 residues. CDR3 sequence (DNA): TGTGCCAGCAGTTGGTCCCGAGGGACAGATACGCAGTATTTT. It translates to CASSWSRGTDTQYF.

This chain joins TRBV7-3 and TRBJ2-7, with a possible D match to TRBD1 (5 bases). Germline CDR1 SGHTA, CDR2 FQGTGA. V lost 5 bases, J lost 2 bases, and 13 bases lay in between. There are 14 residues in the CDR3. The CDR3 DNA sequence: TGTGCCAGCAGCCCCGGCCAGGGCGCCTACGAGCAGTACTTC. It specifies CASSPGQGAYEQYF.